What follows are 30 T cell receptor beta chains derived from one specimen sequenced in a study of radiotherapy plus CTLA-4 blockade in lung cancer. The data were produced by immunoSEQ multiplex PCR, yet TCRdb's version contains in-frame clones alone and is incomplete. This table has about 48,000 clones, 75% to 85% appearing once. Sequences were derived from peripheral blood, sampled from a patient treated with radiotherapy plus ipilimumab. Source of these receptors: a human donor with non-small cell lung cancer who had stable disease on radiotherapy plus ipilimumab.

This clone was picked up one time. This sequence joins TRBV7-8 and TRBJ2-4; 10 bases match TRBD2. Per the germline V gene, CDR1 is SGHVS and CDR2 is FQNEAQ. The CDR3 totals 19 residues. V was pared by 1 base and J by 0 bases, with 9 bases of the junction left unmatched. DNA for the CDR3: TGTGCCAGCAGCTTAGTCCCAGCGGGAGGGGGGATAGCCAAAAACATTCAGTACTTC. It yields the protein CASSLVPAGGGIAKNIQYF.

The chain joins TRBV9 to TRBJ2-2; 9 bases are a match to TRBD1. Germline V gene sequence: CDR1 SGDLS, CDR2 YYNGEE. Trimming at V came to 4 bases and at J to 4 bases, leaving 11 bases not matched to a gene. The CDR3 consists of 17 residues. CDR3 region: CASSTRRDRAATGELFF. The CDR3 bases are TGTGCCAGCAGCACCCGCCGGGACAGGGCGGCCACCGGGGAGCTGTTTTTT. Looking up the rest from reference TRBV9 and TRBJ2-2 gives the full variable domain: DSGVTQTPKHLITATGQRVTLRCSPRSGDLSVYWYQQSLDQGLQFLIQYYNGEERAKGNILERFSAQQFPDLHSELNLSSLELGDSALYFCASSTRRDRAATGELFFGEGSRLTVL.

V is TRBV7-6 and J is TRBJ1-2; maybe TRBD1 (5 bases). The CDR3 contains 14 residues. Trimming stripped 5 bases from V and 7 bases from J, with 17 bases between. Germline V gene data show CDR1 as SGHVS and CDR2 as FNYEAQ. The CDR3 DNA is TGTGCCAGCAGCGAGGGACTGGGAGTGTCTGGCTACACCTTC. Translation gives CASSEGLGVSGYTF. Variable domain in full (rest from reference TRBV7-6 and TRBJ1-2): GAGVSQSPRYKVTKRGQDVALRCDPISGHVSLYWYRQALGQGPEFLTYFNYEAQQDKSGLPNDRFSAERPEGSISTLTIQRTEQRDSAMYRCASSEGLGVSGYTFGSGTRLTVV.

The chain has TRBV5-4 and TRBJ1-1, with 9 bases that match TRBD1. The junction had 5 bases not matched to a gene; V was cut back by 4 bases and J by 4 bases. The CDR3 length is 14 residues. The germline CDR1 and CDR2 sequences are SGHNT and YYREEE (reference sequence). DNA for the CDR3: TGTGCCAGCAGCCCTGGACAGGGGATCACTGAAGCTTTCTTT. This gives the protein CASSPGQGITEAFF.

CDR3: CADSSQLNTGELFF. The CDR3, as DNA: TGTGCCGACTCCTCCCAGCTGAACACCGGGGAGCTGTTTTTT. The chain employs TRBV7-2 and TRBJ2-2, with D hard to call. This CDR3 has 14 residues. V lost 11 bases and J lost 1, with 14 bases in between. From germline, CDR1 is SGHTA and CDR2 FQGNSA.

This clone showed up just once. The chain links TRBV5-4 to TRBJ2-3; tentative D call: TRBD2 (5 bases). The V end lost 3 bases, the J end lost 11 bases, and 10 bases lay between the germline ends. The CDR3 is 11 residues long. Germline lookup yields CDR1 SGHNT and CDR2 YYREEE (reference sequence). The CDR3 DNA reads TGTGCCAGCAGCTCCGCGAGGGAGCAGTATTTT. Protein product: CASSSAREQYF.

This clone was observed a handful of times. V gene TRBV19 combines with J gene TRBJ2-2; maybe TRBD1 (6 bases). Germline CDR1 is LNHDA and CDR2 is SQIVND (reference sequence). Deletions cut 11 bases from V and 1 base from J, with 11 bases between. The CDR3 is 13 amino acids. The CDR3 reads CAVSGQNTGELFF. DNA for the CDR3: TGTGCCGTCTCGGGACAGAACACCGGGGAGCTGTTTTTT.

The gene calls are TRBV6-6 and TRBJ2-7, with TRBD1 matching 7 bases. CDR3 size: 16 residues. Per the germline V gene, CDR1 is MNHNY and CDR2 is SVGAGI (reference sequence). The ends lost 2 bases at V and 3 bases at J; junction bases unmatched: 10. CDR3 in amino acids: CASSYLGETGFYEQYF. As DNA, the CDR3 is TGTGCCAGCAGTTACCTCGGAGAGACAGGGTTCTACGAGCAGTACTTC.

The rearrangement uses TRBV9 and TRBJ2-2, with D possibly being TRBD2 (5 bases). V lost 0 bases and J lost 0, with 12 bases in between. CDR3 length equals 17 residues. Germline V lookup: CDR1 SGDLS, CDR2 YYNGEE. This chain's CDR3 is CASSVAPLATNTGELFF. The CDR3 DNA follows: TGTGCCAGCAGCGTAGCTCCCCTAGCCACGAACACCGGGGAGCTGTTTTTT.

The sample holds one count of this clone. This rearrangement joins TRBV5-1 to TRBJ2-7; TRBD2 might be the D (7 bases). The CDR3 totals 15 residues. Trimming left V 3 bases short and J 6 bases short, with 19 bases between. Germline V CDR1 and CDR2: SGHRS, YFSETQ. CDR3 amino acids: CASSWEGVGSSEQYF. The CDR3, as DNA: TGCGCCAGCAGCTGGGAGGGGGTCGGCTCGTCCGAGCAGTACTTC. The full variable domain, its missing parts supplied by reference TRBV5-1 and TRBJ2-7, is KAGVTQTPRYLIKTRGQQVTLSCSPISGHRSVSWYQQTPGQGLQFLFEYFSETQRNKGNFPGRFSGRQFSNSRSEMNVSTLELGDSALYLCASSWEGVGSSEQYFGPGTRLTVT.

The chain uses TRBV6-6 and TRBJ1-5; D call uncertain. V was trimmed by 6 bases and J by 2 bases, leaving 8 bases between them. CDR1 MNHNY and CDR2 SVGAGI come from the germline V gene (reference sequence). The CDR3 is 13 residues long. CDR3 residues: CASRSTGNQPQHF. The CDR3 DNA sequence: TGTGCCAGCAGATCTACGGGCAATCAGCCCCAGCATTTT.

The chain carries TRBV11-2 and TRBJ2-1; TRBD1 aligns across 10 bases. The germline V gene encodes CDR1 SGHAT and CDR2 FQNNGV. CDR3 length: 15 amino acids. The junction had 7 bases not matched to a gene; V was cut back by 5 bases and J by 6 bases. The CDR3 bases are TGTGCCAGCAGCCGTTCTAGGACAGGGGGCAATGAGCAGTTCTTC. It codes for CASSRSRTGGNEQFF.

The chain joins TRBV6-4 to TRBJ2-5, with D possibly TRBD1 on 6 matching bases. Trimming stripped 2 bases from V and 1 base from J, with 8 bases between. Germline V CDR1 and CDR2: MRHNA, SNTAGT. The CDR3 loop spans 14 amino acids. The CDR3 bases are TGTGCCAGCAGTGACAGCAGGGGCCAAGAGACCCAGTACTTC. Encoded protein: CASSDSRGQETQYF.

The chain's CDR3 is CASRAGLAGETQYF. The CDR3 DNA reads TGCGCCAGCAGGGCTGGACTAGCGGGAGAGACCCAGTACTTC. J is TRBJ2-5 and V is TRBV5-1, with 11 bases that match TRBD2. CDR3 size: 14 residues. V was pared by 5 bases and J by 4 bases, with 4 bases of the junction left unmatched. Germline V gene data show CDR1 as SGHRS and CDR2 as YFSETQ.

The chain carries TRBV2 and TRBJ2-2; 11 bases agree with TRBD2. Trimming at V came to 4 bases and at J to 6 bases, leaving 10 bases not matched to a gene. This CDR3 region has 17 residues. Germline CDR1 reads SNHLY; CDR2 reads FYNNEI. The CDR3 region has the DNA TGTGCCAGCAGTGGAAGCCTCCTAGCGGGAGGAGCCGGGGAGCTGTTTTTT. This encodes CASSGSLLAGGAGELFF.

The sample holds a few counts of this clone. This sample includes further DNA sequences coding for the same CDR3. V and J are TRBV9 and TRBJ2-2; D unclear. The CDR3 extends over 13 amino acids. Trimming removed 4 bases at V and 0 bases at J, with 4 bases between. CDR1 and CDR2 (germline): SGDLS, YYNGEE. CDR3 protein: CASSRANTGELFF. The CDR3 coding sequence is TGTGCCAGCAGCCGCGCGAACACCGGGGAGCTGTTTTTT.

J is TRBJ2-5 and V is TRBV7-2; 9 bases fit TRBD1. The CDR3 covers 15 residues. The V and J ends lost 2 bases and 0 bases, in that order; junction bases with no gene match: 1. Germline V lookup: CDR1 SGHTA, CDR2 FQGNSA. CDR3 bases: TGTGCCAGCAGCTTAACAGGGGGCAACCAAGAGACCCAGTACTTC. It is translated as CASSLTGGNQETQYF. The variable domain in full, completed from reference TRBV7-2 and TRBJ2-5, reads GAGVSQSPSNKVTEKGKDVELRCDPISGHTALYWYRQSLGQGLEFLIYFQGNSAPDKSGLPSDRFSAERTGGSVSTLTIQRTQQEDSAVYLCASSLTGGNQETQYFGPGTRLLVL.

This clone was found a few times. The V and J genes are TRBV7-2 and TRBJ2-1; D is possibly TRBD2 (6 bases). Trimming stripped 0 bases from V and 9 bases from J, with 15 bases between. The CDR3 covers 15 residues. CDR1 and CDR2 from the germline V gene are SGHTA and FQGNSA. DNA of the CDR3: TGTGCCAGCAGCTTAGCTCTTCAGGGAGGAGGTGAGCAGTTCTTC. This translates into CASSLALQGGGEQFF.

V is TRBV11-2 and J is TRBJ2-5; D remains ambiguous. The germline V gene encodes CDR1 SGHAT and CDR2 FQNNGV. Trimming pared 3 bases from V and 3 bases from J, leaving 5 bases between. CDR3 size: 12 residues. CDR3 sequence reads: CASSLVEETQYF. For the CDR3, the DNA is TGTGCCAGCAGCTTGGTAGAAGAGACCCAGTACTTC. The variable domain in full, completed from reference TRBV11-2 and TRBJ2-5, reads EAGVAQSPRYKIIEKRQSVAFWCNPISGHATLYWYQQILGQGPKLLIQFQNNGVVDDSQLPKDRFSAERLKGVDSTLKIQPAKLEDSAVYLCASSLVEETQYFGPGTRLLVL.

V and J are TRBV28 and TRBJ1-1; D is uncertain. With 6 bases removed from V and 0 bases from J, the gap between germline ends came to 11 bases. The CDR3 runs to 14 residues. The germline CDR1 and CDR2 sequences are MDHEN and SYDVKM. The CDR3 DNA reads as TGTGCCAGCAGATCCGCGAGAGTGAACACTGAAGCTTTCTTT. Translating it yields CASRSARVNTEAFF.

V gene TRBV7-6 combines with J gene TRBJ1-2; 7 bases map to TRBD1. This CDR3 comprises 15 residues. The V gene's germline CDR1 is SGHVS and CDR2 FNYEAQ. V gave up 5 bases and J gave up 0 bases; unmatched junction bases: 6. The CDR3 protein is CASSRGGRTNYGYTF. DNA for the CDR3: TGTGCCAGCAGCCGAGGGGGCAGGACTAACTATGGCTACACCTTC.

The J gene is TRBJ2-7, the V gene TRBV7-6, with 10 bases matching TRBD1. The CDR3 sequence is 17 residues long. V was pared by 0 bases and J by 3 bases, with 8 bases of the junction left unmatched. The germline gives CDR1 SGHVS, CDR2 FNYEAQ. CDR3 protein: CASSLAAGTGEGYEQYF. In DNA, the CDR3 is TGTGCCAGCAGCTTAGCAGCGGGGACAGGGGAGGGCTACGAGCAGTACTTC.

The chain links TRBV28 to TRBJ2-7; tentatively, D is TRBD1 (6 bases). V was cut by 3 bases and J by 0 bases, with 15 bases left in between. Germline V gives CDR1 MDHEN, CDR2 SYDVKM. The CDR3 is 16 amino acids. This CDR3 is CASSFPTGYSSYEQYF. In DNA, the CDR3 is TGTGCCAGCAGTTTCCCGACAGGCTACAGCTCCTACGAGCAGTACTTC.

CDR3 protein: CASSRTSGRIYPGELFF. The CDR3 coding sequence is TGTGCCAGCAGCAGGACTAGCGGGAGGATATACCCCGGGGAGCTGTTTTTT. The V call is TRBV2, the J call TRBJ2-2, with TRBD2 matching 14 bases. V was pared by 6 bases and J by 6 bases, with 9 bases of the junction left unmatched. This CDR3 is 17 amino acids long. Germline loops: CDR1 SNHLY, CDR2 FYNNEI. Full variable domain (rest looked up from reference TRBV2 and TRBJ2-2): EPEVTQTPSHQVTQMGQEVILRCVPISNHLYFYWYRQILGQKVEFLVSFYNNEISEKSEIFDDQFSVERPDGSNFTLKIRSTKLEDSAMYFCASSRTSGRIYPGELFFGEGSRLTVL.

The chain uses TRBV27 and TRBJ2-2, with D possibly TRBD1 on 5 matching bases. The CDR3 is 15 amino acids. Trimming removed 7 bases from V and 3 bases from J, with 15 bases in between. Germline V gene data show CDR1 as MNHEY and CDR2 as SMNVEV (reference sequence). CDR3 DNA sequence: TGTGCCAGCAAGGGGTCGGTGGGGTACACCGGGGAGCTGTTTTTT. Its protein is CASKGSVGYTGELFF.

The chain uses TRBV19 and TRBJ2-7; a possible D gene is TRBD2 (5 bases). Germline V lookup: CDR1 LNHDA, CDR2 SQIVND (reference sequence). The CDR3 has 15 amino acids. Trimming took off 3 bases at V and 1 base at J, with 13 bases between the two ends. The CDR3 reads CASSMSRGRSYEQYF. Written as DNA, the CDR3 is TGTGCCAGTAGTATGTCCCGGGGAAGGTCCTACGAGCAGTACTTC. Full variable domain (rest looked up from reference TRBV19 and TRBJ2-7): DGGITQSPKYLFRKEGQNVTLSCEQNLNHDAMYWYRQDPGQGLRLIYYSQIVNDFQKGDIAEGYSVSREKKESFPLTVTSAQKNPTAFYLCASSMSRGRSYEQYFGPGTRLTVT.

The chain has TRBV19 and TRBJ1-3, with 7 bases identical to TRBD1. Germline trimming cut 3 bases from V and 0 bases from J; bases unmatched to any gene: 8. CDR3 length: 17 residues. Germline V gene lookup returns CDR1 LNHDA and CDR2 SQIVND (reference sequence). DNA of the CDR3: TGTGCCAGTAGTATCGCAGGGGGGCACCGCTCTGGAAACACCATATATTTT. Amino acid sequence: CASSIAGGHRSGNTIYF.

The genes are TRBV11-2 and TRBJ1-5; D gene uncertain. CDR1 and CDR2 from the germline V gene are SGHAT and FQNNGV. Trimming removed 1 base at V and 1 base at J, with 5 bases between. The CDR3 consists of 14 residues. The chain's CDR3 is CASSLAQSNQPQHF. The CDR3 DNA sequence: TGTGCCAGCAGCTTAGCACAGAGCAATCAGCCCCAGCATTTT.

The V and J genes are TRBV2 and TRBJ2-2; tentative D call: TRBD2 (6 bases). Germline V gene sequence: CDR1 SNHLY, CDR2 FYNNEI. Trimming took off 4 bases at V and 6 bases at J, with 9 bases between the two ends. The CDR3 is made up of 13 amino acids. CDR3 region: CASSAGEAGELFF. The CDR3 DNA follows: TGTGCCAGCAGTGCGGGAGAGGCCGGGGAGCTGTTTTTT.

The V gene is TRBV28, the J gene TRBJ1-1; weak D call: TRBD1 (6 bases). The CDR3 is 13 amino acids. V gave up 6 bases and J gave up 11 bases, with 19 bases separating them. The germline CDR1 and CDR2 sequences are MDHEN and SYDVKM. In DNA, the CDR3 is TGTGCCAGCAGCGGCGGACAGCCGCGGTGGGCTTTCTTT. This encodes CASSGGQPRWAFF.